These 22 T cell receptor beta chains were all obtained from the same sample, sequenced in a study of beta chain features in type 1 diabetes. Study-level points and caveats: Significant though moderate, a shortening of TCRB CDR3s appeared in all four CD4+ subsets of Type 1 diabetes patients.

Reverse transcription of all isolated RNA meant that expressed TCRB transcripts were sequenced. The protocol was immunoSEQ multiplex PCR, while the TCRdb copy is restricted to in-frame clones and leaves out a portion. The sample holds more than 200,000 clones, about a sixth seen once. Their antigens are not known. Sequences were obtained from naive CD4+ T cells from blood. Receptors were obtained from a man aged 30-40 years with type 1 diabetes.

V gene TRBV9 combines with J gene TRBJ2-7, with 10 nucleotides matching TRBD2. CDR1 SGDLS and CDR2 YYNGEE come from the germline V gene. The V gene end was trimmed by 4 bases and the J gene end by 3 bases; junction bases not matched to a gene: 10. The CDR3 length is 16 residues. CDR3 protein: CASSPRFASGSYEQYF. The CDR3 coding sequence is TGTGCCAGCAGCCCGAGGTTCGCTAGCGGGAGCTACGAGCAGTACTTC.

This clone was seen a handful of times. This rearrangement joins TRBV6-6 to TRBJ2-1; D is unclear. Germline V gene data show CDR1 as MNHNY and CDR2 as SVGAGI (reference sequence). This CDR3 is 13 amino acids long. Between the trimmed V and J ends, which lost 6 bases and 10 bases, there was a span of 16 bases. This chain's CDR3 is CASSRIFEREQFF. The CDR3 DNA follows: TGTGCCAGCAGCCGAATATTCGAGAGGGAGCAGTTCTTC.

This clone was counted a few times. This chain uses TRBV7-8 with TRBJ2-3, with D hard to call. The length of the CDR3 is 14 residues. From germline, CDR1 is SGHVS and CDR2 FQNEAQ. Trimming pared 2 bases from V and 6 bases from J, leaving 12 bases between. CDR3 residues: CASSLSSAYDTQYF. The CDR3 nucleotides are TGTGCCAGCAGCTTAAGCAGCGCCTACGATACGCAGTATTTT.

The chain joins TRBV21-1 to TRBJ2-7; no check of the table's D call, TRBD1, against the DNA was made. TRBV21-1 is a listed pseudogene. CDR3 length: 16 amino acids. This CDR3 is CASVSSRTGVYCEQYF. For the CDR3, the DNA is TGTGCCAGCGTATCCTCACGAACAGGGGTGTATTGCGAGCAGTACTTC.

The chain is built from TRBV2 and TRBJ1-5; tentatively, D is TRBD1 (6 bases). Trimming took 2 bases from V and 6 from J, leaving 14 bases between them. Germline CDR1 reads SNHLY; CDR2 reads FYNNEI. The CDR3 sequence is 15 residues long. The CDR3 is CASSEYLQGGQPQHF. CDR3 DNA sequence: TGTGCCAGCAGTGAATATTTACAGGGAGGTCAGCCCCAGCATTTT.

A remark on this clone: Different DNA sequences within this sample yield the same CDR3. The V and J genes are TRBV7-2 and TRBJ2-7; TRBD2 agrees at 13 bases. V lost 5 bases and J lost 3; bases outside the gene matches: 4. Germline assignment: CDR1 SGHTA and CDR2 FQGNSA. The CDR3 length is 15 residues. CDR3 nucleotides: TGTGCCAGCAGCCTCAGACTAGCGGGAGGCTACGAGCAGTACTTC. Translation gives CASSLRLAGGYEQYF.

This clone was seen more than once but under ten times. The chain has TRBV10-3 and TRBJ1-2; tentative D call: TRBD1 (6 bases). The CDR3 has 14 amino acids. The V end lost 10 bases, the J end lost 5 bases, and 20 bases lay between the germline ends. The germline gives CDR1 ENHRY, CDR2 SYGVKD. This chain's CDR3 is CATVPQGGRYGYTF. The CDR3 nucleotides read TGTGCCACAGTTCCACAGGGAGGGCGGTATGGCTACACCTTC.

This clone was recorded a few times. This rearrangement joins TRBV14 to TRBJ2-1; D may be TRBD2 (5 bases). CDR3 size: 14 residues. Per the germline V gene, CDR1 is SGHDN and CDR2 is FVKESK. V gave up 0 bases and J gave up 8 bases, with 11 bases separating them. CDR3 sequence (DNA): TGTGCCAGCAGCCAAGACTTCCGGCGGGATGAGCAGTTCTTC. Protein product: CASSQDFRRDEQFF.

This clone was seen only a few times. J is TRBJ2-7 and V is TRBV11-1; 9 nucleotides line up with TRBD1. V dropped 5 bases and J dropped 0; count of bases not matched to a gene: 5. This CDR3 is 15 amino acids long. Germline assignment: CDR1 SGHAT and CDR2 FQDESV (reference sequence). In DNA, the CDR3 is TGTGCCAGCAGCCCACCGGGACAGGGCTCCTACGAGCAGTACTTC. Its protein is CASSPPGQGSYEQYF.

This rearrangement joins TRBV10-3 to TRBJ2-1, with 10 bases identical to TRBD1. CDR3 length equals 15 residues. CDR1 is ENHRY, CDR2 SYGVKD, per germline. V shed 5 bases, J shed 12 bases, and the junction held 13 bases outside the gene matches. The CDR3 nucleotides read TGTGCCATCAGTCCCCTGGGACAGGGGAATAATTGGCAGTTCTTC. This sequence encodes CAISPLGQGNNWQFF.

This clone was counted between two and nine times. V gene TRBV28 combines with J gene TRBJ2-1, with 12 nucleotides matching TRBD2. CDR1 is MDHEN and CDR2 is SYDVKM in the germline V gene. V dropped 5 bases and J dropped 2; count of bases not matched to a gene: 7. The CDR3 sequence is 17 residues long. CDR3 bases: TGTGCCAGCAGTCCTCCTCTAGCGGGAGGGCCCTACAATGAGCAGTTCTTC. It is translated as CASSPPLAGGPYNEQFF.

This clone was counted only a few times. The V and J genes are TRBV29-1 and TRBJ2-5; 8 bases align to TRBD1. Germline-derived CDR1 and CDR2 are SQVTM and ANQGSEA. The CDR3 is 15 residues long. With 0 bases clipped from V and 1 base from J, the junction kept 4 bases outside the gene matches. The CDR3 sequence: CSVEDKGQVQETQYF. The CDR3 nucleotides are TGCAGCGTTGAAGATAAGGGACAGGTCCAAGAGACCCAGTACTTC. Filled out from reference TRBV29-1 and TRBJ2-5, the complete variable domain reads SAVISQKPSRDICQRGTSLTIQCQVDSQVTMMFWYRQQPGQSLTLIATANQGSEATYESGFVIDKFPISRPNLTFSTLTVSNMSPEDSSIYLCSVEDKGQVQETQYFGPGTRLLVL.

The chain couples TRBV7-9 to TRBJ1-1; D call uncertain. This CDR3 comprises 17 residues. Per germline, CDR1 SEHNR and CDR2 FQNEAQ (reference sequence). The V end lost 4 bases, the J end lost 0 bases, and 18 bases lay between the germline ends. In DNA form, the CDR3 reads TGTGCCAGCAGCTCTGATCGGGCAGGTGGGATGAACACTGAAGCTTTCTTT. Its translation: CASSSDRAGGMNTEAFF.

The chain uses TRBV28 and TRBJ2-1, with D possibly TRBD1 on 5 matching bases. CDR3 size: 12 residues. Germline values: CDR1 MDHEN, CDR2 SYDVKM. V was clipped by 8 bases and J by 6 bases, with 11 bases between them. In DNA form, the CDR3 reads TGTGCCAGCCAGGGTAGGGTCAATGAGCAGTTCTTC. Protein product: CASQGRVNEQFF. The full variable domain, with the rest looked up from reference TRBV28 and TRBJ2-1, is DVKVTQSSRYLVKRTGEKVFLECVQDMDHENMFWYRQDPGLGLRLIYFSYDVKMKEKGDIPEGYSVSREKKERFSLILESASTNQTSMYLCASQGRVNEQFFGPGTRLTVL.

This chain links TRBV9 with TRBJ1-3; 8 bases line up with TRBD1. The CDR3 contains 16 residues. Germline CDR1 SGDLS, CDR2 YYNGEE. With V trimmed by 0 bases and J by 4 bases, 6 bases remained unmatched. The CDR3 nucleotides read TGTGCCAGCAGCGTAGTCGGGACAGGCTTCGGAAACACCATATATTTT. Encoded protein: CASSVVGTGFGNTIYF.

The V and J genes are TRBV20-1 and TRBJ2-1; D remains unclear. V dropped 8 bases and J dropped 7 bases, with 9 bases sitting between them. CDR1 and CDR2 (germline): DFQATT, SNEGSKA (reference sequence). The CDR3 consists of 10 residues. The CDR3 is CSRLGNEQFF. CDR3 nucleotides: TGCAGTCGCTTGGGGAATGAGCAGTTCTTC.

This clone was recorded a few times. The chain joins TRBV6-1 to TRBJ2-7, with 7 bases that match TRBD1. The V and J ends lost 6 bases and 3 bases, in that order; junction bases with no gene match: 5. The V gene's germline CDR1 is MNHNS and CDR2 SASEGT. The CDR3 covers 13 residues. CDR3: CASSQGQNYEQYF. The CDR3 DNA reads TGTGCCAGCAGCCAGGGACAGAACTACGAGCAGTACTTC.

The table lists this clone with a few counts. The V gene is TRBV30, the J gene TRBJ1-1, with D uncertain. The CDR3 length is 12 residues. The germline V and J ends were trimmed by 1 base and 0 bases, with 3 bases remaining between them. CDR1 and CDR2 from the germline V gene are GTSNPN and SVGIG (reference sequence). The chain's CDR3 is CAWSGMNTEAFF. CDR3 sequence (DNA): TGTGCCTGGAGTGGCATGAACACTGAAGCTTTCTTT.

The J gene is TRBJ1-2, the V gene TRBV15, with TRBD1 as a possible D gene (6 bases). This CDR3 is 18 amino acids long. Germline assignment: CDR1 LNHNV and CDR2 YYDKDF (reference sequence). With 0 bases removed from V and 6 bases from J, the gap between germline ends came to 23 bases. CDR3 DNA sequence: TGTGCCACCAGCAGAGATCCGGGGGCACAGGCCCCAGGACATGGCTACACCTTC. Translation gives CATSRDPGAQAPGHGYTF.

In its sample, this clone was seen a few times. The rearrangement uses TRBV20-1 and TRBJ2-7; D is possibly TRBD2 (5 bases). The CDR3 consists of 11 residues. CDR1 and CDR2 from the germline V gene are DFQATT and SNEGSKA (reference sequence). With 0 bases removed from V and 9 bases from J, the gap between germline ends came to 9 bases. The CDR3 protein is CSARDSEGQYF. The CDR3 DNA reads TGCAGTGCTAGAGATAGCGAGGGGCAGTACTTC.

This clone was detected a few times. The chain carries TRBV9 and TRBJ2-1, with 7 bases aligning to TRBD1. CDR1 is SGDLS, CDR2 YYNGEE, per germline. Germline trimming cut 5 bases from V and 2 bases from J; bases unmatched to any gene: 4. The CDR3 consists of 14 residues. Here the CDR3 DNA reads TGTGCCAGCAGTGCACAGGGGACCTACAATGAGCAGTTCTTC. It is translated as CASSAQGTYNEQFF. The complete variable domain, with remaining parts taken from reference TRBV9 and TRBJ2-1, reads DSGVTQTPKHLITATGQRVTLRCSPRSGDLSVYWYQQSLDQGLQFLIQYYNGEERAKGNILERFSAQQFPDLHSELNLSSLELGDSALYFCASSAQGTYNEQFFGPGTRLTVL.

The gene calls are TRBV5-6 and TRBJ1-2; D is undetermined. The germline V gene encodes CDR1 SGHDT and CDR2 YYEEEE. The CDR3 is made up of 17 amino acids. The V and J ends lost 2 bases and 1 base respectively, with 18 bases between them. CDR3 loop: CASSFRGSIPHNYGYTF. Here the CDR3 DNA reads TGTGCCAGCAGCTTTCGAGGGTCTATACCGCATAACTATGGCTACACCTTC.